This T cell receptor (beta chain) was documented in a study of blood T cell repertoires in COVID-19 (dated by TCRdb to the early 2020s). A note on the overall study: Samples covering the acute and convalescent phases of COVID-19 were provided by collaborators in the United States, Italy and Spain. Where available, HLA class I and class II types were obtained from metadata supplied by the sample provider rather than from assay-based typing. The samples were drawn from the first 160 participants of the ongoing ImmuneRACE study and from over 950 subjects provided by 6 global collaborators. The repertoires were made available in a free public database intended to serve as a resource for research on the immune response to SARS-CoV-2. The prospective study material was composed of cDNA or gDNA derived from T cells, B-cell-depleted T cells, or PBMCs. Subjects who had been exposed to COVID-19, were actively infected with it, or had recovered from it provided the deeply sampled blood TCRbeta repertoires that made up the dataset. Nearly every sample came with metadata listing a de-identified subject ID, COVID-19 status, age in years and sex. Points the paper makes about the study in general: Clinical and demographic metadata were provided uncurated, with the amount varying by source and participant.

TCRbeta CDR3 regions were amplified from genomic DNA by means of the immunoSEQ Assay, a bias-controlled multiplex PCR. Regarding the original processing steps: Nucleated cell counts per sample were estimated from amplification of reference gene primers within the assay. Sequence reads were collapsed and filtered to measure the absolute abundance of every unique TCRbeta CDR3 rearrangement. For each sample, productive Simpson clonality was calculated by taking the square root of Simpson's diversity index across productive rearrangements. TCRdb holds this immuneACCESS table with in-frame rearrangements only. Some clones are missing; in checked studies, unresolved V genes explain under half, and the rest has no known cause. D and trimming were read from the DNA, whereas the V and J calls and clone size are those reported in that table. Present in this sample are 240,000 or so clones, 70% to 90% of which were seen just once. Clones ranked in the top ten supply over 0.75% of the sample.

This clone was seen more than once but under ten times. Its antigen specificity is not known. No quality values exist for individual bases; no much larger clone is one base distant. V is shortened by 5 bases, J by 0 bases, and the region joining them spans 14 bases. The germline V gene supplies CDR1 MDHEN and CDR2 SYDVKM. From cysteine to phenylalanine, the CDR3 is 16 amino acids long. The sequence is cut down to CDR3 DNA, 48 bases in frame from base 1. Participants in the prospective study were enrolled through a virtual design, were aged about 18 to 100 years, and lived in approximately 24 United States geographic areas. In the prospective study, cohorts were assigned on the basis of participant-reported clinical history obtained from a screening survey and a study questionnaire. Exposed participants had been in contact with someone with a PCR-confirmed or clinician-diagnosed COVID-19 case within 2 weeks of study entry. In the prospective study, whole blood, serum and a nasopharyngeal or oropharyngeal swab were collected from each participant by mobile phlebotomists. Additional blood draws and questionnaires over a 2-month period could optionally be provided by prospective study participants. Before DNA extraction, blood samples from the prospective study were shipped at room temperature or frozen.

The sample was PBMCs or T cells enriched from blood (not recorded which). The rearrangement combines TRBV28 with TRBJ1-5; the D segment could be TRBD1, given 5 matching bases. The TCR originated in a man between 45 and 60 years old who had been exposed to COVID-19. The nucleotide sequence reads as follows: TGTGCCAGCAGTCCGGGGGGACGGGATAGCAATCAGCCCCAGCATTTT. Its coded protein is CASSPGGRDSNQPQHF.